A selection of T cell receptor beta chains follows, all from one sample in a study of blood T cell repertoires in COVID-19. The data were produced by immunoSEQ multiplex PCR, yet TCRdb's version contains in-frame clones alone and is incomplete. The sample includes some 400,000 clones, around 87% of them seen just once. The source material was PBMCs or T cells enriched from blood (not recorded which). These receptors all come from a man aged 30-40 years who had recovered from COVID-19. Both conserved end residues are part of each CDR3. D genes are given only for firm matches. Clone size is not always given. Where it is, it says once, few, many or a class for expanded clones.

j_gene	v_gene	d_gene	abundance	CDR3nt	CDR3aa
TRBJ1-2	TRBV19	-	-	TGTGCCAGTAGCGGGGACTACTATGGCTACACCTTC	CASSGDYYGYTF
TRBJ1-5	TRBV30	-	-	TGTGCCTGGGGGAATTCAGGCGATCAGCCCCAGCATTTT	CAWGNSGDQPQHF
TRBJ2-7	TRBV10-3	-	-	TGTGCCATCAGTGAGGGCACCCAGGGGGAGCAGTACTTC	CAISEGTQGEQYF
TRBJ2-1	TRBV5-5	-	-	TGTGCCAGCTCCTTGGACTCTTTCAATGAGCAGTTCTTC	CASSLDSFNEQFF
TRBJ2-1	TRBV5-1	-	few	TGCGCCAGTAAAGTAGAGGGATCCTACAATGAGCAGTTCTTC	CASKVEGSYNEQFF
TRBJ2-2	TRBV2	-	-	TGTGCCAGCAGTCAGTCCCGGGACATTTCCGGGGAGCTGTTTTTT	CASSQSRDISGELFF
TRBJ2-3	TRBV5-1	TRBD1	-	TGCGCCAGCAGCGCCTCTGGGACAGGGTCCGCAGATACGCAGTATTTT	CASSASGTGSADTQYF
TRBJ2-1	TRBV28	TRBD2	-	TGTGCCAGCAGCTTTAGCGGGAGCCTGTACAATGAGCAGTTCTTC	CASSFSGSLYNEQFF
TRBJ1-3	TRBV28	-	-	TGTGCCAGCAGTTTGACAGGAGCCGGAAACACCATATATTTT	CASSLTGAGNTIYF
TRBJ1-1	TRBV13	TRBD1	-	TGTGCCAGCAGCTCCTCCGGGACAGGAGGTTTCTTT	CASSSSGTGGFF
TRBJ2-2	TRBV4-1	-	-	TGCGCCAGCAGCCAAGGTCCCGTTGAGGGGGTCAGCGGGGAGCTGTTTTTT	CASSQGPVEGVSGELFF
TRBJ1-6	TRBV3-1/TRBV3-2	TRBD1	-	TGTGCCAGCAGCCAAGAAGGGACAGGGGGAAATTCACCCCTCCACTTT	CASSQEGTGGNSPLHF
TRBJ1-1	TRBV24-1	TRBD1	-	TGTGCCACCAGTGACCCAGGGGGTTCGGCTGAAGCTTTCTTT	CATSDPGGSAEAFF
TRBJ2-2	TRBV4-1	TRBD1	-	TGCGCCAGCAGCCCTTCGACAGGGGCGAACACCGGGGAGCTGTTTTTT	CASSPSTGANTGELFF
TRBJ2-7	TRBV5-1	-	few	TGCGCCAGCAGCTCCCTACAGGGTTTAAACTACGAGCAGTACTTC	CASSSLQGLNYEQYF
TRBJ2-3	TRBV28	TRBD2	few	TGTGCCAGCACCGACACTAGCGGGAGGGCCTTAGATACGCAGTATTTT	CASTDTSGRALDTQYF
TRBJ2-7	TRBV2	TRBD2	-	TGTGCCAGCAAGTGGCTAGCGGGAGCCGTCGAGCAGTACTTC	CASKWLAGAVEQYF
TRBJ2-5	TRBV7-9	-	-	TGTGCCAGCAGCTTAGCGGGAGTACAGACCCAGTACTTC	CASSLAGVQTQYF
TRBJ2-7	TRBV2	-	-	TGTGCCAGCAGTGGACAGCAAGGCTACGAGCAGTACTTC	CASSGQQGYEQYF
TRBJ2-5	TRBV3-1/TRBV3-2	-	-	TGTGCCAGCAGCCAAGATTTTCTTGAGACCCAGTACTTC	CASSQDFLETQYF
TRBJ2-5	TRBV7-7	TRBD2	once	TGTGCTAGCAGCTTAAAACCGGAGGGAGGGTTTGGAGAGACCCAGTACTTC	CASSLKPEGGFGETQYF
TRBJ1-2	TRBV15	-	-	TGTGCCACCAGCAGAACTAGGGAGGGGAATGGCTACACCTTC	CATSRTREGNGYTF
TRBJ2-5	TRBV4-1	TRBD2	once	TGCGCCAGCAGCCAAGAATTTAGCGGGAGGCAAGAGACCCAGTACTTC	CASSQEFSGRQETQYF
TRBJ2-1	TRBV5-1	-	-	TGCGCCAGCAGCTTAGGCGGGCCGGATGAGCAGTTCTTC	CASSLGGPDEQFF
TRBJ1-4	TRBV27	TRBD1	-	TGTGCCAGCAGTTTATCGCGGACAGGGGGGGAAAAACTGTTTTTT	CASSLSRTGGEKLFF
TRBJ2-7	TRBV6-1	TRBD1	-	TGTGCCAGCAGTGAAGGGCCTCTAGGACAGGGGCTCGAGCAGTACTTC	CASSEGPLGQGLEQYF
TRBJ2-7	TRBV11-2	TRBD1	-	TGTGCCAGCAGCTTAGGCTACACAGGGGGCTTATCCTACGAGCAGTACTTC	CASSLGYTGGLSYEQYF
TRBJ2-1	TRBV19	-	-	TGTGCCAGCAGGGGTTGGGGCGGAACCTACAATGAGCAGTTCTTC	CASRGWGGTYNEQFF
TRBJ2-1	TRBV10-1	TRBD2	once	TGCGCCAGCAGCAAGGGACTAGCGAACAATGAGCAGTTCTTC	CASSKGLANNEQFF
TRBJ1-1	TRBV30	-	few	TGTGCCTGGAGGGGGGACATTTTAGGGACTGAAGCTTTCTTT	CAWRGDILGTEAFF